This TCR beta chain came from a study of CD8+CD57+ T cells in acquired aplastic anemia. The wider study: Sorted CD4+ and CD8+ cells yielded DNA averaging about 3.1 ug. Mean read depth for CD4+ cells from healthy donors was about 9.9 million.

TCR beta VDJ and CDR3 profiling used genomic DNA as template. Each CDR3 protein gets one entry after TCRdb re-called the reads with MiXCR. The sample shows about 170,000 distinct CDR3 sequences, about three fifths of them seen only once. With 5 bases removed from V and 3 bases from J, the gap between germline ends came to 11 bases. The CDR3 consists of 13 residues. CDR1 and CDR2 from the germline V gene are LNHNV and YYDKDF (reference sequence). Study-wide results and caveats: Between patients and controls, around 31 CD8+ CDR3 sequences were found in common. With respect to CD8+ Simpson's diversity, patients and controls did not differ significantly.

In regard to this clonotype: Its antigen remains unknown.

The sample was sorted CD4+, CD8+, or CD8+CD57+ T cells (not recorded which) from PBMCs. V and J are TRBV15 and TRBJ2-7, with a possible D match to TRBD2 (6 bases). This clonotype originated in a human donor in good health. The chain's CDR3 is CATSGRTGYEQYF. CDR3 in DNA: TGTGCCACCAGCGGGAGGACGGGCTACGAGCAGTACTTC. The variable domain in full, with the rest retrieved from reference TRBV15 and TRBJ2-7, is DAMVIQNPRYQVTQFGKPVTLSCSQTLNHNVMYWYQQKSSQAPKLLFHYYDKDFNNEADTPDNFQSRRPNTSFCFLDIRSPGLGDTAMYLCATSGRTGYEQYFGPGTRLTVT.